This TCR beta chain was obtained from a study of T cells in localized non-small cell lung cancer. General study results and limits: Multi-region tumor sequencing was not done, so intratumor heterogeneity could not be excluded. Adjacent lung held a median approximately 57 of the top 100 tumor clones. A higher density of T cells in blood coincided with extended overall survival. Tumor showed lower T cell clonality than uninvolved adjacent lung, where it was highest.

Libraries were prepared by immunoSEQ multiplex PCR; TCRdb keeps only in-frame clonotypes and omits some of them. This sample has around 96,000 clones, with roughly 93% found just once. The CDR3 loop spans 13 amino acids. V lost 0 bases, J lost 4 bases, and 7 bases lay in between. Germline V gene data show CDR1 as SGHKS and CDR2 as YYEKEE (reference sequence). To note about this clone: What it binds is not known.

V and J are TRBV5-5 and TRBJ1-1, with D hard to call. The receptor was derived from a woman between 40 and 69 years old with stage II squamous cell lung carcinoma. The sequencing here drew on PBMCs, taken before any cancer treatment. The CDR3, as DNA: TGTGCCAGCAGCTTGGATAGTCTCACTGAAGCTTTCTTT. This encodes CASSLDSLTEAFF. Full variable domain (outside the CDR3, taken from reference TRBV5-5 and TRBJ1-1): DAGVTQSPTHLIKTRGQQVTLRCSPISGHKSVSWYQQVLGQGPQFIFQYYEKEERGRGNFPDRFSARQFPNYSSELNVNALLLGDSALYLCASSLDSLTEAFFGQGTRLTVV.